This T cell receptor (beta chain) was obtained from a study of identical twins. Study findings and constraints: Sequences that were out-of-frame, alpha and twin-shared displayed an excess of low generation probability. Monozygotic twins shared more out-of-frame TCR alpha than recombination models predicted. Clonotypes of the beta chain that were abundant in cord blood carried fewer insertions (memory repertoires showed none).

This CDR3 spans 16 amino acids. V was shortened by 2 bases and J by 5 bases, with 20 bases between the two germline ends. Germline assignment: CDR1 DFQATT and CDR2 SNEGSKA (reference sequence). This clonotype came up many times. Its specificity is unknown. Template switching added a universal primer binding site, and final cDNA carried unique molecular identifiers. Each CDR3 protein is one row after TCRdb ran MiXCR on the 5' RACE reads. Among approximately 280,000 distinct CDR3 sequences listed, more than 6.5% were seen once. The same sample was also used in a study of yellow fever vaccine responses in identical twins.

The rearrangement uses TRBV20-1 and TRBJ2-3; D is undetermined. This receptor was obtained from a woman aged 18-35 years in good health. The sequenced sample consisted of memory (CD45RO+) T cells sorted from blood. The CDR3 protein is CSARPLILAVVDTQYF. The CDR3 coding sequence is TGCAGTGCTAGACCCTTGATTTTGGCGGTGGTAGATACGCAGTATTTT.